Below are 3 T cell receptor beta chains sequenced from a single sample in a study of T-cell reconstitution after alpha-beta-depleted transplantation in children. Unique molecular identifiers were built into the TCRbeta library. One entry per CDR3 protein, called by TCRdb with MiXCR from the PCR reads. Of 450,000 to 600,000 distinct CDR3 sequences listed, over 10% were seen once; the top ten hold around 2%. This material consisted of PBMCs, mostly from graft donor cells, taken 360 days after TCRalphabeta/CD19-depleted stem cell transplant. The receptors come from a male patient aged 5 to 17 who had a stem cell transplant for acute myeloid leukemia, so the T cells may come from the graft donor.

The CDR3 loop is CASSFPCREWDTGELFF. The CDR3 DNA reads TGTGCCAGCAGTTTTCCCTGCCGGGAGTGGGACACCGGGGAGCTGTTTTTT. The genes are TRBV12-3 or TRBV12-4 and TRBJ2-2; TRBD2 is a possible D gene (6 bases). Trimming left V 3 bases short and J 3 bases short, with 17 bases between. The CDR3 runs 17 residues.

The table lists this clonotype with many counts. The chain combines TRBV6-5 with TRBJ2-7; TRBD2 aligns across 10 bases. The germline V gene has CDR1 MNHEY and CDR2 SVGAGI. The CDR3 consists of 16 residues. V shed 0 bases and J 1 base; nucleotides not matched to a gene: 3. The CDR3 DNA follows: TGTGCCAGCAGTTACTCCGGACTAGCGGCTTCCTACGAGCAGTACTTC. Its protein product is CASSYSGLAASYEQYF.

This clonotype turned up a few times. This rearrangement joins TRBV5-1 to TRBJ2-7; TRBD1 matches at 9 bases. Germline loops: CDR1 SGHRS, CDR2 YFSETQ. The CDR3 extends over 16 amino acids. The V segment lost 2 bases and the J segment 5 bases; nucleotides outside the gene matches: 11. The CDR3 DNA is TGCGCCAGCAGCTTTATCACAGGGGGCGCGTTCCACGAGCAGTACTTC. Translated, it gives CASSFITGGAFHEQYF.